This T cell receptor (beta chain) was sequenced in a study of blood T cells in healthy people across ages. Germline lookup yields CDR1 MNHEY and CDR2 SMNVEV (reference sequence). This CDR3 has 15 amino acids. Unmatched junction bases numbered 10, after V lost 7 bases and J lost 4 bases. Primers used in a second PCR of about 7 to 11 cycles were a sample-barcoded 5' primer and a J-beta primer mix. Each cDNA was tagged by a template-switch adaptor containing 12 random nucleotides. TCRdb re-derived calls from the 5' RACE reads in MiXCR, one entry per CDR3 protein. Among about 970,000 distinct CDR3 sequences listed, roughly half were seen once.

The V and J genes are TRBV27 and TRBJ2-3; 8 bases agree with TRBD2. The receptor comes from a woman aged 55-70 years in good health. The material sequenced was blood. The DNA for the CDR3 is TGTGCCAGCACCGCTCCTAGCGGGTCCCCAGATACGCAGTATTTT. Translation gives CASTAPSGSPDTQYF.